The source of this T cell receptor (beta chain) is a study of blood T cell repertoires in COVID-19. Across the whole study: The United States, Italy and Spain were the sources of the acute and convalescent COVID-19 samples. The analysed material was cDNA or gDNA that came from T cells, B-cell-depleted T cells, or PBMCs.

Study processing details: Nucleated cell number was recorded as an estimate derived from reference gene primer amplification. Measured with immunoSEQ multiplex PCR; TCRdb has only the in-frame clones, and not every one. V, J and clone size reflect that table, while D and trimming were determined from the DNA. Of tens of thousands of clones in the sample, roughly 80% were seen once. CDR3 length: 15 amino acids. The ends were cut back, 0 bases at V and 4 bases at J, with 12 bases in the middle. Germline V gene lookup returns CDR1 SGHDN and CDR2 FVKESK. Source material: peripheral blood. V is TRBV14 and J is TRBJ1-2; D uncertain. This clonotype was obtained from a human donor in a cohort sampled during active or convalescent COVID-19. CDR3 loop: CASSQETGSLYGYTF. DNA of the CDR3: TGTGCCAGCAGCCAAGAAACGGGTAGCCTCTATGGCTACACCTTC.